This record covers a single TCR beta chain. Its antigen remains unidentified. Isolated RNA was reverse transcribed into cDNA used as the sequencing template. Sequencing used immunoSEQ multiplex PCR; TCRdb keeps in-frame clones, though not all of them. There are 150,000 to 200,000 clones in the sample; approximately 57% occur only once, and approximately 1% lies in the top ten. Treatment reported: oral pan-JAK inhibitor, 5-10 mg twice daily. The data originate from a study of CD8+ T cells in alopecia areata. Study in general: The percentage of affected scalp area served as the score of severity for treated patients.

Overall study results and limits: Administration of tofacitinib significantly diminished scalp clonality and expanded CD8+ clones within the top 100.

This receptor was taken from a human donor with alopecia areata. Sequences were derived from CD4+ T cells sorted from blood, sampled at week 24, from a patient treated with tofacitinib.

CDR3 region: CASSTLGELFF. CDR3 nucleotides: TGTGCCAGCAGTACCCTCGGGGAGCTGTTTTTT. The chain has TRBV27 and TRBJ2-2, with D hard to call. The CDR3 loop spans 11 amino acids. Germline V gene sequence: CDR1 MNHEY, CDR2 SMNVEV (reference sequence). Between the trimmed V and J ends, which lost 5 bases and 7 bases, there was a span of 5 bases.